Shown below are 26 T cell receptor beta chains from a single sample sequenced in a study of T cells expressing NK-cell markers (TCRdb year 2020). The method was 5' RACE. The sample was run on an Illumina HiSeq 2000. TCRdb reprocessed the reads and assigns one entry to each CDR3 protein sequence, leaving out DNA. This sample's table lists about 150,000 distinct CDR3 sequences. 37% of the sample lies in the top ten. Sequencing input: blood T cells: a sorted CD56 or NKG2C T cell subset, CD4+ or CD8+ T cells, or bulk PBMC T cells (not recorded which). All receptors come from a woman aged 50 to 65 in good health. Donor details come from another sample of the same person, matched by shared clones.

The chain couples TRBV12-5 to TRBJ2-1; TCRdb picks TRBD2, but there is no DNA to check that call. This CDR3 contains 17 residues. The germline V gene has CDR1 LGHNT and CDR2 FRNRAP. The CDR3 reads CASGFRPSGSILDEQFF.

CDR3 loop: CASSLDLAGTGELFF. The rearrangement uses TRBV13 and TRBJ2-2; checking the TCRdb D call of TRBD2 is not possible without DNA. Germline CDR1 PRHDT, CDR2 FYEKMQ (reference sequence). This CDR3 spans 15 amino acids.

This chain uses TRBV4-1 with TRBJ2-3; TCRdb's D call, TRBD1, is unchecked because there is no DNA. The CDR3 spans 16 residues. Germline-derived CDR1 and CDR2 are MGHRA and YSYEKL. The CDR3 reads CASSQDLAGHTDTQYF.

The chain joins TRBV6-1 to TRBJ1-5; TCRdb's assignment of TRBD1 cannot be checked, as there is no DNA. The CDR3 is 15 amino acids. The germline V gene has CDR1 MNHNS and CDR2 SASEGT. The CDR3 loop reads CASRVIAGGNQPQHF.

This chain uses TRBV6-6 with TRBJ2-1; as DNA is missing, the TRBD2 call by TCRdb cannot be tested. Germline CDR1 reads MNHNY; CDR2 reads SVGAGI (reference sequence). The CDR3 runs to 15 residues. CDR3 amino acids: CASRQSPSGDNEQFF.

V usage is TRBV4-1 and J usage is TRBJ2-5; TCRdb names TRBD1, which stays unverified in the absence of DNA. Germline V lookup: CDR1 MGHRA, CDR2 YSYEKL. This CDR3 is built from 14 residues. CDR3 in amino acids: CASSQEYRAETQYF.

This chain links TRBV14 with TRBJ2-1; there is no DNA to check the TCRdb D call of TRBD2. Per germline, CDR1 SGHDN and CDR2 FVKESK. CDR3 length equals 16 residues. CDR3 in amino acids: CASSPGRAVRYNEQFF.

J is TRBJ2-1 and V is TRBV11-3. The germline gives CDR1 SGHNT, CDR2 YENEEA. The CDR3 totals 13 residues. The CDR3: CASSFPSYNEQFF.

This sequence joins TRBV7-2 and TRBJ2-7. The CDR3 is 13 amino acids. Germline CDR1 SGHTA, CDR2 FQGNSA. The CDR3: CASSYGSKYEQYF.

Here the CDR3 reads CASSYSPRETQYF. V gene TRBV6-2 or TRBV6-3 combines with J gene TRBJ2-5; TCRdb returns TRBD2, unconfirmable since there is no DNA. The germline gives CDR1 MNHEY, CDR2 SVGEGT. The CDR3 consists of 13 residues.

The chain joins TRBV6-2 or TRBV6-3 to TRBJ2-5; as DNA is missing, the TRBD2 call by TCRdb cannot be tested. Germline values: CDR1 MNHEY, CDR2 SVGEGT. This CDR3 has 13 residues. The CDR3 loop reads CASSGTSEETQYF.

Here the CDR3 reads CSAREAGVYEQYF. This chain joins TRBV20-1 and TRBJ2-7; there is no DNA to check the TCRdb D call of TRBD2. The CDR3 is made up of 13 amino acids. The germline V gene encodes CDR1 DFQATT and CDR2 SNEGSKA (reference sequence).

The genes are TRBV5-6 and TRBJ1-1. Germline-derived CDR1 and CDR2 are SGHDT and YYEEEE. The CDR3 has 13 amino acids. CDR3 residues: CASSLVAGREAFF.

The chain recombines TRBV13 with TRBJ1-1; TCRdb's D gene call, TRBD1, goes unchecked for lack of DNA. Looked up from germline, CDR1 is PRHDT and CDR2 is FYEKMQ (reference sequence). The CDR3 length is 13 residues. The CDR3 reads CASSFSQGIEAFF.

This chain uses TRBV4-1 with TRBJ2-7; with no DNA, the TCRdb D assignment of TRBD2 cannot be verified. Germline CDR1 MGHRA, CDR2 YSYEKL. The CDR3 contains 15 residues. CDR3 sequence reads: CASSPLGGSGYEQYF.

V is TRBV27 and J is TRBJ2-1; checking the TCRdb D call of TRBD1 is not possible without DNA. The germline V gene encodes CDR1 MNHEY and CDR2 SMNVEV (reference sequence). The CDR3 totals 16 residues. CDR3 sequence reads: CASNSPENHGYNEQFF.

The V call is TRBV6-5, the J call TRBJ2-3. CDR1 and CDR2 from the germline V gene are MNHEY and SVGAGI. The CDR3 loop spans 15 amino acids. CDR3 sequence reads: CASSSLSGSSGPQYF.

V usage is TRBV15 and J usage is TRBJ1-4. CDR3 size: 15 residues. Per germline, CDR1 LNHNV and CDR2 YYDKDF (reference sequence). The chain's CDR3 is CATSRGEGINEKLFF. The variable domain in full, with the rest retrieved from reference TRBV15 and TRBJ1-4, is DAMVIQNPRYQVTQFGKPVTLSCSQTLNHNVMYWYQQKSSQAPKLLFHYYDKDFNNEADTPDNFQSRRPNTSFCFLDIRSPGLGDTAMYLCATSRGEGINEKLFFGSGTQLSVL.

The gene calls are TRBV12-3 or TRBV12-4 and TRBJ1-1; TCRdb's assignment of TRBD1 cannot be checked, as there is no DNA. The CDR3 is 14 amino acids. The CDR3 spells CASRFSGAVTEAFF.

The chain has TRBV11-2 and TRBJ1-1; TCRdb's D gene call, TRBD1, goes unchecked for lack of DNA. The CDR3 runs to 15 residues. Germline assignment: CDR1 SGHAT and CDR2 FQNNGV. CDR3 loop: CASSLFQGTDTEAFF.

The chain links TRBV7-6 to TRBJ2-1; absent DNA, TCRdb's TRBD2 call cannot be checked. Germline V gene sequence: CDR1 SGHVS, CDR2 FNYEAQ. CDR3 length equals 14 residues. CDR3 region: CASSPGMGPNEQFF.

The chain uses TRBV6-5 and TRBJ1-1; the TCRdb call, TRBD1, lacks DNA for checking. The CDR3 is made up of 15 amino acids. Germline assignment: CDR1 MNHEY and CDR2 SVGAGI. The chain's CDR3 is CASSYGSGAGTEAFF.

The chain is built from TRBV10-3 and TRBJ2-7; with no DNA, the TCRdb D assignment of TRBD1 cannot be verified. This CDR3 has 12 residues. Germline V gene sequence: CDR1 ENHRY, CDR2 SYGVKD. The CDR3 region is CAISTQGYEQYF.

The CDR3 is CASSLVQGDGYTF. V usage is TRBV5-5 and J usage is TRBJ1-2; TCRdb indicates TRBD1, and absent DNA this call remains unverified. The CDR3 spans 13 residues. From germline, CDR1 is SGHKS and CDR2 YYEKEE (reference sequence).

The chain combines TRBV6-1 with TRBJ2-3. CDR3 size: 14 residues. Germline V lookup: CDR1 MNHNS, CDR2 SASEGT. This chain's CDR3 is CASRDAGNTDTQYF.

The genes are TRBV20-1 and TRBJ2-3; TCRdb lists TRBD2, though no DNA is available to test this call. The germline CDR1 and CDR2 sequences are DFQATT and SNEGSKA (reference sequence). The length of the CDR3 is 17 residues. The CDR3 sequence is CSAAPQRDPRLVDTQYF.